A selection of T cell receptor beta chains follows, all from one sample in a study of T cell responses to AZD1222 COVID-19 vaccine. Using immunoSEQ multiplex PCR, the repertoire was profiled, and TCRdb retains in-frame clones only, with some absent. The repertoire includes 150,000 to 200,000 clones, about nine tenths of them detected once, and about 1.9% sits in the top ten. Sequencing used peripheral blood, obtained 28 days after the second AZD1222 dose. The receptors derive from an adult who received the AZD1222 COVID-19 vaccine. CDR3s leave out the opening cysteine and the closing phenylalanine or tryptophan.

j_gene | v_gene | CDR3aa
TRBJ2-3 | TRBV4-3 | ASSQGALHTDTQY
TRBJ2-3 | TRBV5-6 | ASLDDLTSTDTQY
TRBJ2-1 | TRBV7-9 | ASSLGGRAVLSSYNEQF
TRBJ2-4 | TRBV7-9 | ASSPGGGAKNIQY
TRBJ2-3 | TRBV21-1 | ASSKDRGITDTQY
TRBJ1-2 | TRBV10-3 | AISEEYGYT
TRBJ2-2 | TRBV6-5 | ASYRDRSNTGELF
TRBJ2-7 | TRBV30 | AWSSKGAYYEQY
TRBJ2-7 | TRBV5-1 | ASSPWPRSSYEQY
TRBJ2-3 | TRBV7-9 | ASSPLGSTDTQY
TRBJ1-6 | TRBV7-2 | ASVHRQGINSPLH
TRBJ2-7 | TRBV6-4 | ASSPRDSPTSEQY
TRBJ2-7 | TRBV6-1 | ASSEGTGGREQY
TRBJ1-5 | TRBV6-2/TRBV6-3 | ASSRTGDGNQPQH
TRBJ2-7 | TRBV30 | AWRTAGVYEQY
TRBJ1-4 | TRBV2 | ASSLGQGYEKLF
TRBJ1-2 | TRBV3-1/TRBV3-2 | ASSQVAGDGYT
TRBJ2-2 | TRBV5-1 | ASSSQGAGELF
TRBJ2-7 | TRBV11-3 | ASSPGSSNEQY
TRBJ2-2 | TRBV4-2 | ASSEPTSGSSGELF
TRBJ1-3 | TRBV5-1 | ASSLHGPGKGNTIY
TRBJ2-5 | TRBV19 | ASSIGGLRTGSETQY
TRBJ1-4 | TRBV7-9 | ASSRTGNEKLF
TRBJ2-7 | TRBV12-3/TRBV12-4 | ASTPRELDEQY
TRBJ1-6 | TRBV7-9 | ASSLIGQGFSPLH
TRBJ2-1 | TRBV18 | ASSPDEDNEQF
TRBJ1-1 | TRBV28 | ASSVPVQGGQIEAF